These T cell receptor beta chains were read from a single sample in a study of blood T cell repertoires in COVID-19. TCRdb's copy holds only in-frame clones and misses some; the assay was immunoSEQ multiplex PCR. This sample has a few hundred thousand clones, with around nine tenths found just once. The sample taken for sequencing was peripheral blood. These TCRs come from a man in his 60s with acute or convalescent COVID-19. Both conserved end residues are part of each CDR3. D genes are given only for firm matches. The listing skips clone size in some rows; elsewhere it reads once, few, many or a size class.

j_gene	abundance	d_gene	v_gene	CDR3aa	CDR3nt
TRBJ2-3	-	TRBD2	TRBV7-2	CASSLATSGGSPGTQYF	TGTGCCAGCAGCTTAGCGACTAGCGGGGGTTCCCCGGGTACGCAGTATTTT
TRBJ1-5	-	-	TRBV9	CASSHGAGNQPQHF	TGTGCCAGCAGCCACGGGGCGGGGAATCAGCCCCAGCATTTT
TRBJ2-7	-	TRBD2	TRBV15	CATSRDGEGSAYEQYF	TGTGCCACCAGCAGAGATGGGGAGGGCTCTGCTTACGAGCAGTACTTC
TRBJ2-7	once	TRBD1	TRBV6-5	CASSLSGQTTYEQYF	TGTGCCAGCAGTCTTTCGGGACAGACAACCTACGAGCAGTACTTC
TRBJ1-1	-	TRBD1	TRBV19	CASSLRQGGYTEAFF	TGTGCCAGTAGTTTACGGCAGGGGGGATACACTGAAGCTTTCTTT
TRBJ1-6	-	-	TRBV29-1	CSVEDRETVSSYNSPLHF	TGCAGCGTTGAAGATCGAGAGACAGTGAGCTCCTATAATTCACCCCTCCACTTT
TRBJ2-1	-	TRBD1	TRBV7-3	CASSQQGSYNEQFF	TGTGCCAGCAGTCAACAGGGGTCCTACAATGAGCAGTTCTTC
TRBJ1-2	-	-	TRBV5-8	CASSLAAGVWYGYTF	TGTGCCAGCAGCTTGGCGGCAGGGGTTTGGTATGGCTACACCTTC
TRBJ2-7	-	-	TRBV10-1	CASSEYRGSSYEQYF	TGCGCCAGCAGTGAGTACCGGGGGAGTTCCTACGAGCAGTACTTC
TRBJ1-5	-	-	TRBV2	CASSEEGVSNQPQHF	TGTGCCAGCAGTGAAGAGGGGGTTAGCAATCAGCCCCAGCATTTT
TRBJ1-1	-	TRBD1	TRBV3-1/TRBV3-2	CASSQRDRSPNTEAFF	TGTGCCAGCAGCCAACGGGACAGGTCCCCGAACACTGAAGCTTTCTTT
TRBJ1-2	many	TRBD1	TRBV27	CASRGGQFNYGYTF	TGTGCCAGCAGAGGGGGACAGTTTAACTATGGCTACACCTTC
TRBJ1-1	-	-	TRBV9	CASSVTQGNTEAFF	TGTGCCAGCAGCGTAACCCAGGGAAACACTGAAGCTTTCTTT
TRBJ2-2	-	TRBD1	TRBV2	CASSGNRGANTGELFF	TGTGCCAGCAGTGGAAACAGGGGAGCGAACACCGGGGAGCTGTTTTTT
TRBJ2-2	-	-	TRBV9	CASSVGTANTGELFF	TGTGCCAGCAGCGTAGGTACTGCGAACACCGGGGAGCTGTTTTTT
TRBJ2-3	-	-	TRBV5-1	CASSKEVTGESGDTQYF	TGCGCCAGCAGCAAAGAAGTTACAGGTGAAAGTGGGGATACGCAGTATTTT
TRBJ2-7	-	-	TRBV29-1	CSVDGGNTGEQYF	TGCAGCGTTGATGGGGGGAATACGGGGGAGCAGTACTTC
TRBJ2-7	once	TRBD2	TRBV27	CASGRGGGYEQYF	TGTGCCAGCGGGCGGGGGGGCGGCTACGAGCAGTACTTC
TRBJ1-1	once	-	TRBV12-3/TRBV12-4	CASTQGMNTEAFF	TGTGCCAGCACGCAGGGCATGAACACTGAAGCTTTCTTT
TRBJ2-7	-	-	TRBV2	CASTHVGQRLSYEQYF	TGTGCCAGTACTCATGTAGGACAGCGACTATCCTACGAGCAGTACTTC
TRBJ1-3	-	-	TRBV30	CAWSSTGSGNTIYF	TGTGCCTGGAGTTCCACAGGGTCAGGAAACACCATATATTTT
TRBJ1-1	-	TRBD1	TRBV29-1	CSARSTGWSSEAFF	TGCAGCGCCCGATCGACAGGGTGGTCTTCTGAAGCTTTCTTT
TRBJ1-2	-	TRBD1	TRBV20-1	CSASDGQGGNYGYTF	TGCAGTGCTAGTGACGGACAGGGTGGAAACTATGGCTACACCTTC
TRBJ2-1	-	TRBD1	TRBV27	CASSLRQGPYNEQFF	TGTGCCAGCAGCTTACGACAGGGCCCCTACAATGAGCAGTTCTTC
TRBJ1-4	-	-	TRBV3-1/TRBV3-2	CASTGSGEKLFF	TGTGCCAGCACAGGGTCTGGTGAAAAACTGTTTTTT
TRBJ2-1	-	TRBD2	TRBV30	CAWATSGDNEQFF	TGTGCCTGGGCGACTAGCGGGGACAATGAGCAGTTCTTC
TRBJ2-6	-	-	TRBV19	CASSMWSSGANVLTF	TGTGCCAGTAGTATGTGGAGCTCTGGGGCCAACGTCCTGACTTTC
TRBJ1-2	once	TRBD1	TRBV28	CAIPLGDRGYGYTF	TGTGCCATCCCTTTGGGGGACAGGGGCTATGGCTACACCTTC
TRBJ2-5	-	TRBD1	TRBV2	CASSTDRGKEIQYF	TGTGCCAGCTCTACGGACAGGGGAAAAGAGATCCAGTACTTC
TRBJ2-5	-	-	TRBV9	CASSKNRVGETQYF	TGTGCCAGCAGCAAAAACAGGGTGGGAGAGACCCAGTACTTC
TRBJ2-5	-	-	TRBV3-1/TRBV3-2	CASTQQRQTQETQYF	TGTGCCAGCACCCAACAGCGACAGACTCAAGAGACCCAGTACTTC
TRBJ2-2	-	TRBD1	TRBV7-2	CASSSGQITGELFF	TGTGCCAGCAGCTCGGGACAGATCACCGGGGAGCTGTTTTTT
TRBJ2-7	-	TRBD1	TRBV5-1	CASSFGGDRAGEQYF	TGCGCCAGCAGCTTTGGGGGAGACAGGGCTGGAGAGCAGTACTTC
TRBJ1-4	-	TRBD1	TRBV2	CASIPGGASNEKLFF	TGTGCCAGCATCCCAGGGGGTGCATCCAATGAAAAACTGTTTTTT
TRBJ2-7	-	-	TRBV24-1	CATSASTGATYEQYF	TGTGCCACCAGTGCATCTACAGGTGCCACCTACGAGCAGTACTTC
TRBJ2-7	-	TRBD1	TRBV18	CASSLGTGVYEQYF	TGTGCCAGCTCACTCGGGACAGGGGTCTACGAGCAGTACTTC
TRBJ1-1	-	-	TRBV7-9	CASSLGVRGQMNTEAFF	TGTGCCAGCAGCTTAGGGGTCAGGGGCCAAATGAACACTGAAGCTTTCTTT
TRBJ1-6	-	-	TRBV5-4	CASSPEQGSNSPLHF	TGTGCCAGCAGTCCCGAGCAGGGGAGTAATTCACCCCTCCACTTT
TRBJ1-2	-	-	TRBV5-4	CASSPTQTLNYGYTF	TGTGCCAGCAGCCCTACCCAGACACTTAACTATGGCTACACCTTC
TRBJ1-3	-	-	TRBV29-1	CSVGQVNGNTIYF	TGCAGCGTCGGACAAGTCAATGGAAACACCATATATTTT
TRBJ1-1	-	TRBD1	TRBV7-8	CASSLQGAMNTEAFF	TGTGCCAGCAGCTTACAGGGGGCCATGAACACTGAAGCTTTCTTT
TRBJ2-7	-	-	TRBV6-5	CASSYSISPRNYEQYF	TGTGCCAGCAGTTACTCGATTTCACCCAGGAACTACGAGCAGTACTTC
TRBJ1-1	-	-	TRBV7-9	CASSLEGRTEAFF	TGTGCCAGCAGCTTAGAGGGGCGCACTGAAGCTTTCTTT
TRBJ2-7	-	-	TRBV11-2	CASSLVAGYYEQYF	TGTGCCAGCAGCTTAGTGGCCGGGTACTACGAGCAGTACTTC